Listed here are 25 T cell receptor beta chains from one sample, sequenced in a study of shared clonotypes between healthy human individuals. Here immunoSEQ multiplex PCR was the method, and the copy in TCRdb shows in-frame clones only, minus some. The data show over a million clones, roughly 74% seen once. The sequencing sample was made of memory CD4+ T cells from PBMCs. Stated subset: CD45RA-negative fraction. These receptors all come from a man aged 18 to 30 in good health. Some clones in this sample may be carry-over from other donors' samples.

The gene calls are TRBV7-7 and TRBJ2-2; unclear D gene. Trimming removed 4 bases from V and 1 base from J, with 10 bases in between. This CDR3 has 15 amino acids. Germline V gene data show CDR1 as SSHAT and CDR2 as FNYEAQ (reference sequence). The CDR3 spells CASSSGLLNTGELFF. CDR3 bases: TGTGCCAGCAGCTCCGGGCTCTTGAACACCGGGGAGCTGTTTTTT.

The chain carries TRBV5-6 and TRBJ2-7; TRBD2 matches at 16 bases. Trimming at V came to 4 bases and at J to 6 bases, leaving 7 bases not matched to a gene. CDR3 length: 16 residues. Germline-derived CDR1 and CDR2 are SGHDT and YYEEEE. CDR3 sequence reads: CASSMAGTSGRGEQYF. The CDR3, as DNA: TGTGCCAGCAGCATGGCAGGGACTAGCGGGAGGGGCGAGCAGTACTTC. The full variable domain, completed using reference TRBV5-6 and TRBJ2-7, is DAGVTQSPTHLIKTRGQQVTLRCSPKSGHDTVSWYQQALGQGPQFIFQYYEEEERQRGNFPDRFSGHQFPNYSSELNVNALLLGDSALYLCASSMAGTSGRGEQYFGPGTRLTVT.

The gene calls are TRBV29-1 and TRBJ2-7; 8 nucleotides match TRBD1. Per germline, CDR1 SQVTM and CDR2 ANQGSEA. CDR3 length: 14 amino acids. V shed 6 bases and J 4 bases; nucleotides not matched to a gene: 11. The CDR3 sequence is CSVAGQEVGYEQYF. The CDR3 DNA is TGCAGCGTGGCGGGACAGGAGGTCGGGTACGAGCAGTACTTC.

This chain links TRBV28 with TRBJ2-1, with D perhaps matching TRBD2 (5 bases). Deletions cut 5 bases from V and 2 bases from J, with 16 bases between. Germline assignment: CDR1 MDHEN and CDR2 SYDVKM. The CDR3 totals 16 residues. The CDR3 nucleotides are TGTGCCAGCAGTACCCGGGGTGGGATCACCTACAATGAGCAGTTCTTC. As protein: CASSTRGGITYNEQFF.

This clone was counted many times. In nucleotides, the CDR3 is TGCAGTGCTCAAGGGGGCTCAGGAGCTTTCTTT. This codes for CSAQGGSGAFF. The rearrangement links TRBV20-1 to TRBJ1-1; 7 bases fit TRBD1. The CDR3 covers 11 residues. Germline lookup yields CDR1 DFQATT and CDR2 SNEGSKA (reference sequence). J lost 10 bases, V lost 5 bases, and 7 bases had no gene match.

The chain employs TRBV5-1 and TRBJ2-3, with a weak D call TRBD2 (5 bases). V was shortened by 4 bases and J by 5 bases, with 14 bases between the two germline ends. Germline-derived CDR1 and CDR2 are SGHRS and YFSETQ. The length of the CDR3 is 14 residues. The CDR3 sequence is CASSLRREGDTQYF. The DNA for the CDR3 is TGCGCCAGCAGCCTTAGACGAGAGGGAGATACGCAGTATTTT.

This clone was found once. V and J are TRBV7-2 and TRBJ2-5; 8 bases line up with TRBD2. Germline loops: CDR1 SGHTA, CDR2 FQGNSA. V was pared by 5 bases and J by 3 bases, with 8 bases of the junction left unmatched. This CDR3 has 15 residues. The CDR3 is CASSTGLAPKETQYF. CDR3 DNA: TGTGCCAGCAGCACCGGACTAGCACCGAAAGAGACCCAGTACTTC.

This sequence joins TRBV28 and TRBJ1-5; 11 nucleotides match TRBD1. V trimming: 4 bases; J trimming: 7 bases; junction bases outside the gene matches: 6. The CDR3 extends over 15 amino acids. Germline V gene data show CDR1 as MDHEN and CDR2 as SYDVKM. CDR3 sequence (DNA): TGTGCCAGCAGTTGGGACAGGGGGTTCGGGCAGCCCCAGCATTTT. Translation: CASSWDRGFGQPQHF.

The chain joins TRBV18 to TRBJ1-5, with D unresolved. Germline CDR1 reads KGHSH; CDR2 reads LQKENI. The CDR3 loop spans 12 amino acids. V was cut by 4 bases and J by 4 bases, with 5 bases left in between. The CDR3 loop is CASSHENQPQHF. CDR3 in DNA: TGTGCCAGCTCACACGAAAATCAGCCCCAGCATTTT.

This sequence joins TRBV6-7 and TRBJ2-7, with TRBD2 as a possible D gene (5 bases). TRBV6-7 is sorted into the ORF group, with uncertain function. The ends were cut back, 2 bases at V and 3 bases at J, with 11 bases in the middle. The CDR3 spans 14 residues. CDR3 DNA: TGTGCCAGCAGTTACCCCGGACTGCTCTACGAGCAGTACTTC. As protein: CASSYPGLLYEQYF.

The J gene is TRBJ2-7, the V gene TRBV11-2; 11 positions agree with TRBD2. The CDR3 has 15 residues. Germline trimming cut 5 bases from V and 9 bases from J; bases unmatched to any gene: 12. In germline, CDR1 is SGHAT, CDR2 FQNNGV. CDR3 in DNA: TGTGCCAGCAGCAGTCTAGCGGGAGGATCGTGGTGGCAGTACTTC. It encodes CASSSLAGGSWWQYF.

This chain links TRBV2 with TRBJ2-1, with 11 positions matching TRBD2. This CDR3 has 16 amino acids. Germline V CDR1 and CDR2: SNHLY, FYNNEI. The J segment lost 4 bases and the V segment lost 4 bases, leaving 6 bases of the junction unmatched. CDR3 nucleotide sequence: TGTGCCAGCAGTGGGACTAGCGGGCCTTATTACAATGAGCAGTTCTTC. This translates into CASSGTSGPYYNEQFF.

This clone was counted only a few times. The chain carries TRBV25-1 and TRBJ2-1, with TRBD2 matching over 10 bases. J lost 10 bases, V lost 3 bases, and 9 bases had no gene match. There are 15 residues in the CDR3. The germline V gene has CDR1 MGHDK and CDR2 SYGVNS. The CDR3 sequence: CASSDPASGRAEQFF. The CDR3 nucleotides are TGTGCCAGCAGTGACCCCGCCAGCGGGAGGGCCGAGCAGTTCTTC.

The chain combines TRBV18 with TRBJ1-4; no reliable D call. This CDR3 has 15 amino acids. V was shortened by 6 bases and J by 4 bases, with 15 bases between the two germline ends. CDR1 is KGHSH and CDR2 is LQKENI in the germline V gene. The CDR3 is CASSPLPANNEKLFF. In DNA form, the CDR3 reads TGTGCCAGCTCTCCCCTTCCGGCCAATAATGAAAAACTGTTTTTT.

This clone was seen a handful of times. The V call is TRBV4-2, the J call TRBJ1-5; 7 bases map to TRBD1. The V and J ends lost 1 base and 0 bases, in that order; junction bases with no gene match: 9. The CDR3 length is 18 residues. CDR1 and CDR2 (germline): LGHNA, YNFKEQ. CDR3 loop: CASSQGSGTAYSNQPQHF. The DNA of the CDR3 is TGTGCCAGCAGCCAAGGGTCGGGGACAGCATATAGCAATCAGCCCCAGCATTTT.

This rearrangement joins TRBV11-2 to TRBJ2-7; D uncertain. V was trimmed by 1 base and J by 6 bases, leaving 16 bases between them. The CDR3 extends over 15 amino acids. Germline loops: CDR1 SGHAT, CDR2 FQNNGV. As DNA, the CDR3 is TGTGCCAGCAGCTTAGTGTTAAGACCGGGCGGCGAGCAGTACTTC. As protein: CASSLVLRPGGEQYF.

This chain joins TRBV30 and TRBJ2-7; possible D gene TRBD2, 5 bases. The CDR3 runs 13 residues. CDR1 is GTSNPN, CDR2 SVGIG, per germline (reference sequence). Trimming cost V 5 bases and J 6 bases, with 17 bases left between them. The CDR3 here is CAWAIGGFGEQYF. The CDR3 DNA sequence: TGTGCCTGGGCGATTGGCGGGTTTGGCGAGCAGTACTTC.

The chain has TRBV6-1 and TRBJ1-5, with D possibly TRBD1 on 5 matching bases. The germline V gene encodes CDR1 MNHNS and CDR2 SASEGT. The CDR3 contains 16 residues. With 2 bases removed from V and 2 bases from J, the gap between germline ends came to 13 bases. CDR3 DNA sequence: TGTGCCAGCAGTGAATTGGACATTGGGGGCAATCAGCCCCAGCATTTT. It is translated as CASSELDIGGNQPQHF.

V usage is TRBV28 and J usage is TRBJ1-4; TRBD1 matches 10 bases. The CDR3 covers 14 residues. Germline-derived CDR1 and CDR2 are MDHEN and SYDVKM. V lost 4 bases, J lost 5 bases, and 1 base stayed unmatched. Here the CDR3 DNA reads TGTGCCAGCAGTTCGGGACAGGGGAATGAAAAACTGTTTTTT. This gives the protein CASSSGQGNEKLFF.

The gene calls are TRBV9 and TRBJ2-7, with 7 bases that match TRBD2. The CDR3 spans 15 residues. CDR1 is SGDLS and CDR2 is YYNGEE in the germline V gene. The V and J ends lost 4 bases and 6 bases, in that order; junction bases with no gene match: 13. The CDR3 region has the DNA TGTGCCAGCAGCCCCAACTCGGGAGGTACGGCCGAGCAGTACTTC. This translates into CASSPNSGGTAEQYF.

This chain connects TRBV6-1 to TRBJ2-7; 7 bases align to TRBD1. Germline loops: CDR1 MNHNS, CDR2 SASEGT. V lost 3 bases, J lost 2 bases, and 16 bases stayed unmatched. The CDR3 is made up of 18 amino acids. CDR3 in amino acids: CASSDRIGQALNPYEQYF. CDR3 DNA: TGTGCCAGCAGTGACCGCATTGGACAGGCCCTCAACCCCTACGAGCAGTACTTC.

V gene TRBV6-5 combines with J gene TRBJ2-7, with 7 bases aligning to TRBD1. The V gene end was trimmed by 2 bases and the J gene end by 2 bases; junction bases not matched to a gene: 6. The CDR3 is 15 amino acids. Per germline, CDR1 MNHEY and CDR2 SVGAGI. The CDR3 DNA is TGTGCCAGCAGTTACGACAGGGTGTTGCCCTACGAGCAGTACTTC. This sequence encodes CASSYDRVLPYEQYF.

V is TRBV29-1 and J is TRBJ2-7, with D possibly TRBD1 on 6 matching bases. The CDR3 extends over 13 amino acids. Germline CDR1 SQVTM, CDR2 ANQGSEA. Trimming took off 3 bases at V and 2 bases at J, with 11 bases between the two ends. The CDR3 DNA reads TGCAGCGTTGATGGCAGGGGACCCTACGAGCAGTACTTC. It encodes CSVDGRGPYEQYF.

This sequence joins TRBV28 and TRBJ1-5; D is unclear. Per the germline V gene, CDR1 is MDHEN and CDR2 is SYDVKM. V dropped 5 bases and J dropped 5 bases, with 22 bases sitting between them. The CDR3 is made up of 17 amino acids. CDR3 in DNA: TGTGCCAGCAGTCGACCCAATTCGTGGCCCGAGGATCAGCCCCAGCATTTT. Protein: CASSRPNSWPEDQPQHF.

This rearrangement joins TRBV6-1 to TRBJ2-3; possibly TRBD2 for D (5 bases). The CDR3 contains 15 residues. Trimming took off 6 bases at V and 2 bases at J, with 15 bases between the two ends. Germline CDR1 is MNHNS and CDR2 is SASEGT. The CDR3 DNA reads TGTGCCAGCAGGTCAGACTACCCAAACACAGATACGCAGTATTTT. Protein product: CASRSDYPNTDTQYF.